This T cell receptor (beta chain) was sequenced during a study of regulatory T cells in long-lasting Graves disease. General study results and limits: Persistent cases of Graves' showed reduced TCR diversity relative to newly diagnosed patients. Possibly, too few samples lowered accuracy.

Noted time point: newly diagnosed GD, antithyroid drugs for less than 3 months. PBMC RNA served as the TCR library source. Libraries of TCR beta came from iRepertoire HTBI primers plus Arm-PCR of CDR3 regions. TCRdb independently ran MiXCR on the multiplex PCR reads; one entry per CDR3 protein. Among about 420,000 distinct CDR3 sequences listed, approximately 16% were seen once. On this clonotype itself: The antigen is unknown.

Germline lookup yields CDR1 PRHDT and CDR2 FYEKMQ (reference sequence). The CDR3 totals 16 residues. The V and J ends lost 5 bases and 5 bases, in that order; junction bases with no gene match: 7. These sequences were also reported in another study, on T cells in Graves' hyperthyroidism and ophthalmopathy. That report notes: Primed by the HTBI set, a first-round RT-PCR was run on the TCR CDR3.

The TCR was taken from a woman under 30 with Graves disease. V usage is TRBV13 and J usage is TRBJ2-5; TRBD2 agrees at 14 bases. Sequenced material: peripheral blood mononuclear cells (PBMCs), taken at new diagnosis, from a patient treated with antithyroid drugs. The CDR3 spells CASSVTSGRARETQYF. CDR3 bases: TGTGCCAGCAGCGTGACTAGCGGGAGGGCCCGTGAGACCCAGTACTTC.